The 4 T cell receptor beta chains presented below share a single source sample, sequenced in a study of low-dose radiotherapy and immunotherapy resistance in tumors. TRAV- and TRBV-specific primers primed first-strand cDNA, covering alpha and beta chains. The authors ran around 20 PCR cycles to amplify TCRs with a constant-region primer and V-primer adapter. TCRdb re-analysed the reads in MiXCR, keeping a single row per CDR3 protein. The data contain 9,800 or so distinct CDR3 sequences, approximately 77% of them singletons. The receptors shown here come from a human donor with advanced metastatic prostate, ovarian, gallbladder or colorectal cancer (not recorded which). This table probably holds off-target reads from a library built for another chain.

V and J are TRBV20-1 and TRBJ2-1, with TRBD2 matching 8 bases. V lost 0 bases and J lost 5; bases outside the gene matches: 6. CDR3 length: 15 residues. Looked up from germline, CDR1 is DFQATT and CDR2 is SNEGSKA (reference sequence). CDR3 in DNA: TGCAGTGCTAGAGAACCTACTAGCGGAAACAATGAGCAGTTCTTC. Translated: CSAREPTSGNNEQFF.

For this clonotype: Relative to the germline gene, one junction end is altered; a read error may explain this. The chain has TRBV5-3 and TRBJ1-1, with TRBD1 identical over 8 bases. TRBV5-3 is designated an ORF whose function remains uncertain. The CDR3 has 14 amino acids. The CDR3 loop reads CASGAGGAYTEAFF. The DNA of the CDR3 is TGCGCCAGCGGTGCAGGGGGCGCGTACACTGAAGCTTTCTTT.

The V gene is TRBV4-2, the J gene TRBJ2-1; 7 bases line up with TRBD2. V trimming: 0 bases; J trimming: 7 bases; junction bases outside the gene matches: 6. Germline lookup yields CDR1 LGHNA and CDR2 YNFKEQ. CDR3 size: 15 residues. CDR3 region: CASSQDPAGDNEQFF. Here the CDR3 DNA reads TGTGCCAGCAGCCAAGATCCTGCGGGAGATAATGAGCAGTTCTTC.

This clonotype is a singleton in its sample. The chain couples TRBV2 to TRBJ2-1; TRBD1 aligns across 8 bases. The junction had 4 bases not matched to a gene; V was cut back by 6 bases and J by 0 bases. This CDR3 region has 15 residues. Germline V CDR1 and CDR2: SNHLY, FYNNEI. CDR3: CASSATGGSYNEQFF. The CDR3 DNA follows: TGTGCCAGCAGCGCTACAGGGGGCTCCTACAATGAGCAGTTCTTC.